These 32 T cell receptor beta chains share one sample of origin, sequenced in a study of T cells in Graves' hyperthyroidism and ophthalmopathy. From RNA transcripts, TCR beta CDR3 regions were amplified. First-round RT-PCR with HTBI primers amplified the TCR CDR3 region. Each CDR3 protein gets one entry after TCRdb re-called the multiplex PCR reads with MiXCR. The data contain hundreds of thousands of distinct CDR3 sequences, around 15% of them seen just once; the ten biggest clones take up 3.5% to 4.5%. Sequencing was carried out using blood. These receptors were collected from a woman aged 40 to 55 with Graves' ophthalmopathy.

This clonotype was detected only a few times. The J gene is TRBJ2-2, the V gene TRBV28; maybe TRBD1 (6 bases). The CDR3 is 15 residues long. Trimming took off 5 bases at V and 6 bases at J, with 16 bases between the two ends. Germline-derived CDR1 and CDR2 are MDHEN and SYDVKM. CDR3 in amino acids: CASSLHEGGPGELFF. The CDR3 DNA reads TGTGCCAGCAGTCTTCATGAAGGGGGTCCCGGGGAGCTGTTTTTT.

Ten or more counts support this clonotype. The rearrangement uses TRBV30 and TRBJ2-7, with D unclear. In germline, CDR1 is GTSNPN, CDR2 SVGIG (reference sequence). This CDR3 comprises 12 residues. Trimming shortened V by 2 bases and J by 0 bases, and 5 bases separated the two germline ends. CDR3 sequence (DNA): TGTGCCTGGAGTCCCGACTCCTACGAGCAGTACTTC. It encodes CAWSPDSYEQYF.

This clonotype was seen at least ten times. The rearrangement joins TRBV20-1 to TRBJ2-7; tentative D call: TRBD2 (6 bases). Germline V gives CDR1 DFQATT, CDR2 SNEGSKA (reference sequence). Trimming shortened V by 6 bases and J by 6 bases, and 18 bases separated the two germline ends. CDR3 length: 13 amino acids. The CDR3 sequence is CSAGGTTVTEQYF. The CDR3 region has the DNA TGCAGTGCCGGGGGAACGACTGTGACCGAGCAGTACTTC.

The rearrangement links TRBV6-5 to TRBJ2-3, with D tentatively TRBD2 (6 bases). V was pared by 2 bases and J by 2 bases, with 11 bases between. Germline values: CDR1 MNHEY, CDR2 SVGAGI. The CDR3 contains 15 residues. The CDR3 DNA reads as TGTGCCAGCAGTTACAACGGGGGTCTCACAGATACGCAGTATTTT. This codes for CASSYNGGLTDTQYF.

This clonotype was seen at least ten times. V gene TRBV7-6 combines with J gene TRBJ2-7, with unresolved D. Deletions cut 2 bases from V and 3 bases from J, with 11 bases between. Germline CDR1 and CDR2: SGHVS and FNYEAQ. The CDR3 runs to 14 residues. This CDR3 reads CASSLIGPSYEQYF. The CDR3 nucleotides read TGTGCCAGCAGCTTAATTGGACCGAGCTACGAGCAGTACTTC.

This rearrangement joins TRBV6-2 or TRBV6-3 to TRBJ2-2; TRBD2 matches 12 bases. CDR3 length: 15 amino acids. Unmatched junction bases numbered 4, after V lost 6 bases and J lost 5 bases. CDR1 MNHEY and CDR2 SVGEGT come from the germline V gene. In nucleotides, the CDR3 is TGTGCCAGCAGACCCGGGACTAGCGGGACCGGGGAGCTGTTTTTT. It specifies CASRPGTSGTGELFF.

As DNA, the CDR3 is TGTGCCAGCAGTTACTCGGGACCGGGACTAGCGGGAATCGGGGAGCTGTTTTTT. This codes for CASSYSGPGLAGIGELFF. The V call is TRBV6-2 or TRBV6-3, the J call TRBJ2-2; 13 bases align to TRBD2. CDR1 is MNHEY, CDR2 SVGEGT, per germline. Germline trimming cut 0 bases from V and 7 bases from J; bases unmatched to any gene: 8. CDR3 length: 18 residues.

This clonotype was seen many times. V is TRBV7-3 and J is TRBJ1-3; TRBD1 might be the D (5 bases). CDR3 length: 17 residues. From germline, CDR1 is SGHTA and CDR2 FQGTGA. Deletions cut 1 base from V and 0 bases from J, with 13 bases between. CDR3 protein: CASSLIPDRDSGNTIYF. CDR3 bases: TGTGCCAGCAGCTTAATCCCTGACAGAGACTCTGGAAACACCATATATTTT. Together with reference TRBV7-3 and TRBJ1-3, the CDR3 gives the full variable domain: GAGVSQTPSNKVTEKGKYVELRCDPISGHTALYWYRQSLGQGPEFLIYFQGTGAADDSGLPNDRFFAVRPEGSVSTLKIQRTERGDSAVYLCASSLIPDRDSGNTIYFGEGSWLTVV.

V gene TRBV18 combines with J gene TRBJ2-3, with unresolved D. Germline values: CDR1 KGHSH, CDR2 LQKENI. This CDR3 is 13 amino acids long. Between the trimmed V and J ends, which lost 6 bases and 4 bases, there was a span of 11 bases. As DNA, the CDR3 is TGTGCCAGCTCCTTTAACCCCCCAGATACGCAGTATTTT. This gives the protein CASSFNPPDTQYF.

This chain links TRBV7-3 with TRBJ1-2; 11 bases align to TRBD1. Trimming took 5 bases from V and 8 from J; bases not matched to a gene: 4. The CDR3 is 13 residues long. Germline V gene sequence: CDR1 SGHTA, CDR2 FQGTGA. The DNA for the CDR3 is TGTGCCAGCAGCACCGGGACAGGGGGAGGCTACACCTTC. Encoded protein: CASSTGTGGGYTF. Variable domain in full (rest from reference TRBV7-3 and TRBJ1-2): GAGVSQTPSNKVTEKGKYVELRCDPISGHTALYWYRQSLGQGPEFLIYFQGTGAADDSGLPNDRFFAVRPEGSVSTLKIQRTERGDSAVYLCASSTGTGGGYTFGSGTRLTVV.

This clonotype was seen many times. The V gene is TRBV28, the J gene TRBJ1-1; 7 bases match TRBD1. Germline V CDR1 and CDR2: MDHEN, SYDVKM. J lost 7 bases, V lost 5 bases, and 10 bases had no gene match. The CDR3 covers 14 residues. The CDR3 nucleotides are TGTGCCAGCAGTACACCCGCGACAGGGCTTGAAGCTTTCTTT. Translation gives CASSTPATGLEAFF.

A few counts support this clonotype. The rearrangement links TRBV19 to TRBJ1-2; D is ambiguous. Germline loops: CDR1 LNHDA, CDR2 SQIVND (reference sequence). Trimming pared 6 bases from V and 3 bases from J, leaving 14 bases between. The CDR3 totals 14 residues. This CDR3 reads CASRVDGGDYGYTF. The CDR3 nucleotides read TGTGCCAGTAGGGTGGACGGAGGAGACTATGGCTACACCTTC.

This clonotype was seen at least ten times. The rearrangement uses TRBV7-9 and TRBJ2-2; 7 nucleotides line up with TRBD1. This CDR3 contains 14 residues. The junction had 8 bases not matched to a gene; V was cut back by 6 bases and J by 7 bases. Germline CDR1 SEHNR, CDR2 FQNEAQ (reference sequence). In DNA, the CDR3 is TGTGCCAGCAGAACCGGGACAGAGGACGGGGAGCTGTTTTTT. Translation gives CASRTGTEDGELFF.

This clonotype was counted at least ten times. The rearrangement uses TRBV24-1 and TRBJ1-5; 9 bases line up with TRBD1. The J segment lost 4 bases and the V segment lost 2 bases, leaving 2 bases of the junction unmatched. The CDR3 has 15 amino acids. Germline-derived CDR1 and CDR2 are KGHDR and SFDVKD. CDR3 residues: CATSDSGQGNQPQHF. Here the CDR3 DNA reads TGTGCCACCAGTGATTCGGGACAGGGTAATCAGCCCCAGCATTTT.

This clonotype was recorded many times. The chain is built from TRBV19 and TRBJ2-5; 8 bases match TRBD1. This CDR3 is 15 amino acids long. Germline-derived CDR1 and CDR2 are LNHDA and SQIVND (reference sequence). After removal of 7 bases from V and 2 bases from J, the junction contained 9 bases not matched to a gene. The CDR3 protein is CASTVGRGPQETQYF. Written as DNA, the CDR3 is TGTGCCAGTACAGTAGGCAGGGGGCCGCAAGAGACCCAGTACTTC. Looking up the rest from reference TRBV19 and TRBJ2-5 gives the full variable domain: DGGITQSPKYLFRKEGQNVTLSCEQNLNHDAMYWYRQDPGQGLRLIYYSQIVNDFQKGDIAEGYSVSREKKESFPLTVTSAQKNPTAFYLCASTVGRGPQETQYFGPGTRLLVL.

The chain employs TRBV19 and TRBJ1-1; D remains unclear. V shed 7 bases and J shed 1 base, with 13 bases lying between them. The CDR3 contains 14 residues. Germline assignment: CDR1 LNHDA and CDR2 SQIVND (reference sequence). The DNA for the CDR3 is TGTGCCAGTAAGGCGTTTGGGAAGAACACTGAAGCTTTCTTT. Its protein is CASKAFGKNTEAFF.

This clonotype was seen at least ten times. This chain uses TRBV19 with TRBJ2-5; 11 nucleotides match TRBD2. This CDR3 comprises 15 residues. Trimming cost V 6 bases and J 5 bases; bases outside gene matches: 8. Looked up from germline, CDR1 is LNHDA and CDR2 is SQIVND (reference sequence). This CDR3 reads CASSISWTSGETQYF. The CDR3 DNA is TGTGCCAGTAGCATATCTTGGACTAGCGGGGAGACCCAGTACTTC. Full variable domain (rest looked up from reference TRBV19 and TRBJ2-5): DGGITQSPKYLFRKEGQNVTLSCEQNLNHDAMYWYRQDPGQGLRLIYYSQIVNDFQKGDIAEGYSVSREKKESFPLTVTSAQKNPTAFYLCASSISWTSGETQYFGPGTRLLVL.

This clonotype occurred many times. The chain uses TRBV25-1 and TRBJ1-2; possibly TRBD1 for D (6 bases). CDR3 length equals 15 residues. Germline V gene lookup returns CDR1 MGHDK and CDR2 SYGVNS. The V end was cut by 5 bases, the J end by 2 bases, with 15 bases between. CDR3 in amino acids: CASSPAGGANYGYTF. For the CDR3, the DNA is TGTGCCAGCAGTCCCGCGGGGGGGGCGAACTATGGCTACACCTTC.

This clonotype was detected ten times or more. The V gene is TRBV12-3 or TRBV12-4, the J gene TRBJ1-1, with D possibly matching TRBD1 (5 bases). This CDR3 has 16 amino acids. V shed 2 bases and J shed 0 bases, with 13 bases lying between them. CDR3 protein: CASSLRGGDMNTEAFF. CDR3 nucleotides: TGTGCCAGCAGTTTACGGGGAGGGGATATGAACACTGAAGCTTTCTTT.

This clonotype was found many times. The CDR3 nucleotides are TGTGCCAGCAGTTACTCAGCAGGATTCTATGGCTACACCTTC. Its protein product is CASSYSAGFYGYTF. V usage is TRBV6-5 and J usage is TRBJ1-2; D is undetermined. This CDR3 is built from 14 residues. The germline V gene encodes CDR1 MNHEY and CDR2 SVGAGI. The V end was cut by 0 bases, the J end by 4 bases, with 9 bases between.

This clonotype was recorded many times. The chain employs TRBV5-1 and TRBJ2-1; 11 nucleotides align to TRBD2. Unmatched junction bases numbered 8, after V lost 7 bases and J lost 8 bases. This CDR3 spans 14 amino acids. Germline CDR1 is SGHRS and CDR2 is YFSETQ. DNA for the CDR3: TGCGCCAGCGCCACTAGCGGGAGTCCCCATGAGCAGTTCTTC. Protein sequence: CASATSGSPHEQFF.

At least ten counts were recorded for this clonotype. The rearrangement joins TRBV20-1 to TRBJ2-5; 8 bases fit TRBD1. The V and J ends lost 0 bases and 5 bases, in that order; junction bases with no gene match: 5. Germline-derived CDR1 and CDR2 are DFQATT and SNEGSKA (reference sequence). This CDR3 has 14 amino acids. The CDR3 DNA follows: TGCAGTGCTAGAGATCTGGGACAGGAGGAGACCCAGTACTTC. Its translation: CSARDLGQEETQYF.

V usage is TRBV4-1 and J usage is TRBJ2-5; TRBD2 agrees at 7 bases. Trimming took 5 bases from V and 1 from J; bases not matched to a gene: 10. Germline values: CDR1 MGHRA, CDR2 YSYEKL. The CDR3 contains 16 residues. CDR3 region: CASSEGVGGGQETQYF. DNA for the CDR3: TGCGCCAGCAGCGAAGGGGTGGGGGGGGGCCAAGAGACCCAGTACTTC.

This chain joins TRBV6-5 and TRBJ1-1; possible D gene TRBD1, 6 bases. The CDR3 consists of 14 residues. Looked up from germline, CDR1 is MNHEY and CDR2 is SVGAGI. V lost 0 bases to trimming and J lost 8 bases, with 13 bases between them. DNA of the CDR3: TGTGCCAGCAGTTACTCAGGGTTCGACAGGGAAGCTTTCTTT. Amino acids: CASSYSGFDREAFF.

This clonotype was recorded at least ten times. The chain recombines TRBV6-1 with TRBJ2-7, with 12 bases that match TRBD2. The J segment lost 5 bases and the V segment lost 3 bases, leaving 5 bases of the junction unmatched. The CDR3 consists of 15 residues. Germline loops: CDR1 MNHNS, CDR2 SASEGT. The DNA of the CDR3 is TGTGCCAGCAGTGATTCAACTAGCGGGAGGAACGAGCAGTACTTC. Translation gives CASSDSTSGRNEQYF.

This sequence joins TRBV28 and TRBJ2-7; a possible D gene is TRBD1 (5 bases). Trimming took off 6 bases at V and 1 base at J, with 13 bases between the two ends. CDR3 length: 14 residues. Germline loops: CDR1 MDHEN, CDR2 SYDVKM. CDR3 sequence: CASSVPAGSYEQYF. In DNA form, the CDR3 reads TGTGCCAGCAGCGTTCCAGCAGGGTCCTACGAGCAGTACTTC.

This clonotype occurred many times. The CDR3 coding sequence is TGTGCCAGCAGCCGGGACAGGGTCCAAGAGACCCAGTACTTC. This sequence encodes CASSRDRVQETQYF. The chain combines TRBV28 with TRBJ2-5; 9 nucleotides line up with TRBD1. The CDR3 loop spans 14 amino acids. In germline, CDR1 is MDHEN, CDR2 SYDVKM. Trimming cost V 6 bases and J 1 base; bases outside gene matches: 3.

This clonotype was picked up many times. The chain uses TRBV20-1 and TRBJ2-7; D is possibly TRBD1 (5 bases). Germline V gives CDR1 DFQATT, CDR2 SNEGSKA (reference sequence). This CDR3 is built from 12 residues. Trimming shortened V by 3 bases and J by 6 bases, and 12 bases separated the two germline ends. The CDR3 spells CSASRAGFEQYF. CDR3 coding DNA: TGCAGTGCTAGTAGGGCAGGGTTCGAGCAGTACTTC.

The rearrangement joins TRBV18 to TRBJ1-2, with TRBD1 matching over 7 bases. The CDR3 extends over 14 amino acids. In germline, CDR1 is KGHSH, CDR2 LQKENI. V dropped 3 bases and J dropped 3; count of bases not matched to a gene: 4. The DNA of the CDR3 is TGTGCCAGCTCACCCGACAGGGCCCACTATGGCTACACCTTC. Encoded protein: CASSPDRAHYGYTF.

This clonotype occurred many times. This rearrangement joins TRBV6-1 to TRBJ1-1; unclear D gene. Trimming shortened V by 7 bases and J by 4 bases, and 13 bases separated the two germline ends. Per germline, CDR1 MNHNS and CDR2 SASEGT. The CDR3 has 13 amino acids. As DNA, the CDR3 is TGTGCCAGCAATCCCCTGGGCGGCACTGAAGCTTTCTTT. Translation gives CASNPLGGTEAFF.

V and J are TRBV5-1 and TRBJ2-7, with D possibly TRBD1 on 6 matching bases. CDR1 SGHRS and CDR2 YFSETQ come from the germline V gene. This CDR3 region has 15 residues. Trimming took 2 bases from V and 2 from J, leaving 14 bases between them. CDR3 in amino acids: CASSLQGFAPYEQYF. The CDR3 nucleotides are TGCGCCAGCAGCTTACAGGGTTTCGCGCCCTACGAGCAGTACTTC. The whole variable domain, filled in from reference TRBV5-1 and TRBJ2-7, reads KAGVTQTPRYLIKTRGQQVTLSCSPISGHRSVSWYQQTPGQGLQFLFEYFSETQRNKGNFPGRFSGRQFSNSRSEMNVSTLELGDSALYLCASSLQGFAPYEQYFGPGTRLTVT.

This clonotype came up many times. The CDR3 nucleotides read TGTGCCAGCAGTTCCTCGACTAGCGGGACGGTGACCCAGTACTTC. This codes for CASSSSTSGTVTQYF. The genes are TRBV6-5 and TRBJ2-5, with 11 nucleotides matching TRBD2. Germline V gene lookup returns CDR1 MNHEY and CDR2 SVGAGI. The CDR3 loop spans 15 amino acids. V was pared by 4 bases and J by 7 bases, with 8 bases of the junction left unmatched.